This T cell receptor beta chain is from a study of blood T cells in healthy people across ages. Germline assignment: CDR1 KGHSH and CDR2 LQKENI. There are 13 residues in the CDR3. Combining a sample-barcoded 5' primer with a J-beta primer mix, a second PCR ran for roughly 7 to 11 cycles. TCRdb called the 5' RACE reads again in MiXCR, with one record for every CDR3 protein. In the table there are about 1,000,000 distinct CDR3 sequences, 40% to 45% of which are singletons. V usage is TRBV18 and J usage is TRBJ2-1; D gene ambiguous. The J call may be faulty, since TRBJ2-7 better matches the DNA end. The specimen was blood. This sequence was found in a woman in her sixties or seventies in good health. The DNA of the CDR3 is TGTGCCAGCTCACCACTTTCAGAGTACGAGCAGTACTTC. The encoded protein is CASSPLSEYEQYF.